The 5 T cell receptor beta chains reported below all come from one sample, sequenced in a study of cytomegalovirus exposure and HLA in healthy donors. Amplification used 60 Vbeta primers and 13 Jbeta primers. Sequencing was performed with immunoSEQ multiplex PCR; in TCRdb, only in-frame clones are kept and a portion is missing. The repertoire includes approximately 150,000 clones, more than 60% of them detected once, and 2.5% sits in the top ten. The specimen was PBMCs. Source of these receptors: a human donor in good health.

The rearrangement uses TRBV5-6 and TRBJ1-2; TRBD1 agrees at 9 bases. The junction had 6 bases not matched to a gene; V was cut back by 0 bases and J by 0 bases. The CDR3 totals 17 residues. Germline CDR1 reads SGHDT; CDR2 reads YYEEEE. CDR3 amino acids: CASSLAGTGWTNYGYTF. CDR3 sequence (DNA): TGTGCCAGCAGCTTGGCGGGGACAGGGTGGACTAACTATGGCTACACCTTC.

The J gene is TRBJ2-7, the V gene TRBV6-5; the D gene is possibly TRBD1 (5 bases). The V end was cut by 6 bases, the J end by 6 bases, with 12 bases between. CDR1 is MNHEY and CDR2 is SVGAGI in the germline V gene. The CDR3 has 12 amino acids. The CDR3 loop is CASSPGYSEQYF. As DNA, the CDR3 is TGTGCCAGCAGCCCAGGGTACTCCGAGCAGTACTTC.

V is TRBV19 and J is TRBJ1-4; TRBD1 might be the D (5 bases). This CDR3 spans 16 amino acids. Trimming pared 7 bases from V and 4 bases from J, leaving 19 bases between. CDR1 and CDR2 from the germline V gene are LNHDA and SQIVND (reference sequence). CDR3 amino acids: CASMRALEGFNEKLFF. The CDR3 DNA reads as TGTGCCAGTATGAGGGCGTTGGAGGGGTTTAATGAAAAACTGTTTTTT.

CDR3 protein: CASSTSRLAGGRDTGELFF. CDR3 in DNA: TGTGCCAGCAGCACGTCCCGACTAGCGGGGGGGCGGGACACCGGGGAGCTGTTTTTT. The chain employs TRBV7-3 and TRBJ2-2; TRBD2 aligns across 14 bases. The CDR3 loop spans 19 amino acids. CDR1 is SGHTA and CDR2 is FQGTGA in the germline V gene. V shed 5 bases, J shed 3 bases, and the junction held 11 bases outside the gene matches.

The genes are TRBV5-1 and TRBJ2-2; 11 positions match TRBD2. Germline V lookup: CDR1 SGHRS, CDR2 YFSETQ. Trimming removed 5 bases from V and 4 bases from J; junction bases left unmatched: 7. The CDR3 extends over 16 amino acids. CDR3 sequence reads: CASRQLAGATTGELFF. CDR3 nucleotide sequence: TGCGCCAGCAGACAACTAGCGGGGGCGACCACCGGGGAGCTGTTTTTT.